Each of the 31 T cell receptor beta chains below was sequenced from the same sample in a study of shared T cell receptors in the human thymus. The table came from immunoSEQ multiplex PCR; TCRdb's copy has only in-frame clones and leaves some out. This table holds 720,000 or so clones, roughly 85% found once. These same records also appear under a second study, on human thymus T cells.

The sequenced sample was thymocytes. These receptors all stem from a girl under two years old with a congenital heart defect.

V usage is TRBV10-3 and J usage is TRBJ1-6; no reliable D call. The CDR3 is made up of 16 amino acids. Trimming removed 0 bases at V and 0 bases at J, with 6 bases between. Germline CDR1 ENHRY, CDR2 SYGVKD. This CDR3 is CAISESQPSYNSPLHF. The CDR3 DNA reads TGTGCCATCAGTGAGTCACAACCCTCCTATAATTCACCCCTCCACTTT.

The J gene is TRBJ2-5, the V gene TRBV6-5; D unclear. The DNA end lines up better with TRBJ2-7; the J call may be wrong. Per germline, CDR1 MNHEY and CDR2 SVGAGI. This CDR3 has 11 residues. CDR3 in amino acids: CASRTLYEQYF. As DNA, the CDR3 is TGTGCCAGCAGGACACTCTACGAGCAGTACTTC.

The chain joins TRBV4-1 to TRBJ1-1; D perhaps matches TRBD1 (5 bases). Germline loops: CDR1 MGHRA, CDR2 YSYEKL. The CDR3 totals 15 residues. Trimming took 7 bases from V and 0 from J, leaving 15 bases between them. The CDR3 nucleotides are TGCGCCAGCACCCTAAGGGGCCCCCTGAACACTGAAGCTTTCTTT. Amino acids: CASTLRGPLNTEAFF.

This clone has only a few counts. The gene calls are TRBV5-6 and TRBJ1-1, with 8 bases fitting TRBD1. In germline, CDR1 is SGHDT, CDR2 YYEEEE. Trimming at V came to 0 bases and at J to 1 base, leaving 2 bases not matched to a gene. The CDR3 consists of 15 residues. CDR3 in amino acids: CASSLAGGENTEAFF. As DNA, the CDR3 is TGTGCCAGCAGCTTGGCAGGGGGCGAGAACACTGAAGCTTTCTTT.

The chain has TRBV5-4 and TRBJ1-2, with D tentatively TRBD1 (5 bases). The CDR3 contains 16 residues. The germline V gene encodes CDR1 SGHNT and CDR2 YYREEE (reference sequence). The V end was cut by 0 bases, the J end by 4 bases, with 16 bases between. The CDR3, as DNA: TGTGCCAGCAGCTTGGGTCTGTGGGGGGAGATCTATGGCTACACCTTC. It translates to CASSLGLWGEIYGYTF.

This rearrangement joins TRBV6-5 to TRBJ1-1; maybe TRBD1 (5 bases). This CDR3 spans 15 amino acids. In germline, CDR1 is MNHEY, CDR2 SVGAGI. V dropped 6 bases and J dropped 2 bases, with 16 bases sitting between them. Written as DNA, the CDR3 is TGTGCCAGCAGCTGGACCACAGGTGACAACACTGAAGCTTTCTTT. This sequence encodes CASSWTTGDNTEAFF.

The J gene is TRBJ1-2, the V gene TRBV6-5, with D hard to call. The CDR3 spans 14 residues. Deletions cut 7 bases from V and 2 bases from J, with 14 bases between. Germline-derived CDR1 and CDR2 are MNHEY and SVGAGI. CDR3 in DNA: TGTGCCAGCACCCGGCGGATCGGGAACTATGGCTACACCTTC. This sequence encodes CASTRRIGNYGYTF.

This clone was recorded only once. The V gene is TRBV4-3, the J gene TRBJ1-3, with 7 bases aligning to TRBD1. The V segment lost 4 bases and the J segment 4 bases; nucleotides outside the gene matches: 7. Germline V lookup: CDR1 LGHNA, CDR2 YSLEER. This CDR3 has 15 residues. CDR3: CASSRETGSGNTIYF. Here the CDR3 DNA reads TGCGCCAGCAGCCGGGAGACAGGGAGCGGAAACACCATATATTTT.

This clone was counted between two and nine times. The CDR3 loop reads CASSIVQVSQPQHF. The CDR3 bases are TGTGCCAGTAGTATAGTGCAGGTGAGTCAGCCCCAGCATTTT. The chain couples TRBV19 to TRBJ1-5; D call uncertain. With 1 base removed from V and 6 bases from J, the gap between germline ends came to 10 bases. Germline V gene data show CDR1 as LNHDA and CDR2 as SQIVND (reference sequence). This CDR3 contains 14 residues.

This chain links TRBV5-4 with TRBJ1-6; D not resolved. Germline V gene data show CDR1 as SGHNT and CDR2 as YYREEE (reference sequence). The CDR3 has 18 amino acids. Trimming left V 4 bases short and J 5 bases short, with 22 bases between. In nucleotides, the CDR3 is TGTGCCAGCAGCGCCCGCGCAAAAGGAGGCGAAGATAATTCACCCCTCCACTTT. The encoded protein is CASSARAKGGEDNSPLHF.

The chain is built from TRBV14 and TRBJ1-3; weak D call: TRBD1 (6 bases). V lost 5 bases to trimming and J lost 7 bases, with 18 bases between them. The CDR3 runs to 15 residues. In germline, CDR1 is SGHDN, CDR2 FVKESK. CDR3: CASSLGGTSGNTIYF. The CDR3 DNA is TGTGCCAGCAGCTTGGGGGGGACATCGGGGAACACCATATATTTT.

V usage is TRBV5-1 and J usage is TRBJ2-3; D perhaps matches TRBD2 (5 bases). The length of the CDR3 is 15 residues. With 7 bases removed from V and 0 bases from J, the gap between germline ends came to 15 bases. Germline V CDR1 and CDR2: SGHRS, YFSETQ. The CDR3 sequence is CASRPARASTDTQYF. The CDR3 DNA is TGCGCCAGCCGGCCGGCGCGGGCTAGCACAGATACGCAGTATTTT. Full variable domain (missing parts from reference TRBV5-1 and TRBJ2-3): KAGVTQTPRYLIKTRGQQVTLSCSPISGHRSVSWYQQTPGQGLQFLFEYFSETQRNKGNFPGRFSGRQFSNSRSEMNVSTLELGDSALYLCASRPARASTDTQYFGPGTRLTVL.

The chain combines TRBV28 with TRBJ2-3; tentatively, D is TRBD2 (6 bases). The CDR3 sequence is 15 residues long. Trimming stripped 5 bases from V and 4 bases from J, with 16 bases between. CDR1 is MDHEN and CDR2 is SYDVKM in the germline V gene. CDR3 sequence reads: CASSPGTEGADTQYF. As DNA, the CDR3 is TGTGCCAGCAGTCCCGGGACGGAGGGAGCAGATACGCAGTATTTT.

This clone came up once. The chain is built from TRBV12-5 and TRBJ1-2; a weak D match, TRBD1 (6 bases). CDR1 and CDR2 from the germline V gene are LGHNT and FRNRAP. The CDR3 length is 19 residues. Between the trimmed V and J ends, which lost 2 bases and 7 bases, there was a span of 29 bases. The CDR3 spells CASGLPMPGSGPLGAGYTF. The DNA of the CDR3 is TGTGCTAGTGGTTTGCCCATGCCGGGCAGTGGTCCCCTGGGGGCTGGCTACACCTTC.

V gene TRBV28 combines with J gene TRBJ1-2; D is ambiguous. Germline CDR1 reads MDHEN; CDR2 reads SYDVKM. V lost 6 bases, J lost 4 bases, and 12 bases lay in between. This CDR3 contains 13 residues. CDR3 loop: CASSLSQVYGYTF. The CDR3, as DNA: TGTGCCAGCAGCCTCAGTCAGGTCTATGGCTACACCTTC.

J is TRBJ2-3 and V is TRBV7-2; D call uncertain. Germline V lookup: CDR1 SGHTA, CDR2 FQGNSA. The germline V and J ends were trimmed by 1 base and 3 bases, with 23 bases remaining between them. There are 19 residues in the CDR3. CDR3: CASSLVFGDSECSTDTQYF. For the CDR3, the DNA is TGTGCCAGCAGCTTAGTCTTTGGCGACTCCGAATGCTCTACAGATACGCAGTATTTT.

The chain couples TRBV2 to TRBJ2-3; the D is unclear. The CDR3 length is 14 residues. The V end was cut by 6 bases, the J end by 1 base, with 11 bases between. Germline CDR1 SNHLY, CDR2 FYNNEI. CDR3 protein: CASSDCRGTDTQYF. As DNA, the CDR3 is TGTGCCAGCAGCGATTGTCGGGGCACAGATACGCAGTATTTT.

In this sample, this clone turned up once. V is TRBV14 and J is TRBJ2-5, with 11 positions matching TRBD2. The CDR3 has 17 residues. Per the germline V gene, CDR1 is SGHDN and CDR2 is FVKESK. V lost 3 bases and J lost 1; bases outside the gene matches: 7. CDR3 in amino acids: CASSQPTSGGTQETQYF. In nucleotides, the CDR3 is TGTGCCAGCAGCCAGCCCACTAGCGGGGGCACCCAAGAGACCCAGTACTTC.

The V and J genes are TRBV6-1 and TRBJ1-3; 7 positions agree with TRBD1. The ends lost 3 bases at V and 0 bases at J; junction bases unmatched: 8. The germline V gene encodes CDR1 MNHNS and CDR2 SASEGT. The CDR3 is made up of 17 amino acids. DNA of the CDR3: TGTGCCAGCAGTGAGCCAGGGGGGAAGAGCTCTGGAAACACCATATATTTT. Translated: CASSEPGGKSSGNTIYF.

The CDR3 here is CASSTGSSNQPQHF. In DNA, the CDR3 is TGTGCCAGTAGTACCGGGTCAAGCAATCAGCCCCAGCATTTT. The chain combines TRBV19 with TRBJ1-5; D remains unclear. Per the germline V gene, CDR1 is LNHDA and CDR2 is SQIVND (reference sequence). With 4 bases removed from V and 1 base from J, the gap between germline ends came to 8 bases. CDR3 length equals 14 residues.

This rearrangement joins TRBV28 to TRBJ1-1, with D unclear. Germline V gene data show CDR1 as MDHEN and CDR2 as SYDVKM. This CDR3 is built from 13 residues. V shed 3 bases and J shed 3 bases, with 8 bases lying between them. CDR3 amino acids: CASSFRHYTEAFF. CDR3 bases: TGTGCCAGCAGTTTTCGACACTACACTGAAGCTTTCTTT.

The chain uses TRBV6-1 and TRBJ1-5; possibly TRBD1 for D (6 bases). Deletions cut 6 bases from V and 11 bases from J, with 20 bases between. The CDR3 has 14 residues. Germline V CDR1 and CDR2: MNHNS, SASEGT. The CDR3: CASSPLREQGTQHF. Here the CDR3 DNA reads TGTGCCAGCAGCCCGCTTCGAGAACAGGGCACCCAGCATTTT.

This clone came up a few times. The chain uses TRBV7-9 and TRBJ1-2, with TRBD1 matching 8 bases. The V and J ends lost 5 bases and 7 bases, in that order; junction bases with no gene match: 12. The germline CDR1 and CDR2 sequences are SEHNR and FQNEAQ (reference sequence). The CDR3 extends over 15 amino acids. The CDR3: CASSKVHRGFRGYTF. The CDR3 DNA is TGTGCCAGCAGCAAGGTCCACAGGGGGTTCCGTGGCTACACCTTC.

V usage is TRBV5-8 and J usage is TRBJ1-5, with a possible D match to TRBD1 (5 bases). The CDR3 has 18 amino acids. Germline V gene lookup returns CDR1 SGHTS and CDR2 YDEGEE. V gave up 0 bases and J gave up 0 bases, with 16 bases separating them. The CDR3 loop reads CASSLGELQADSNQPQHF. The CDR3 nucleotides read TGTGCCAGCAGCTTGGGCGAATTACAGGCGGATAGCAATCAGCCCCAGCATTTT. Looking up the rest from reference TRBV5-8 and TRBJ1-5 gives the full variable domain: EAGVTQSPTHLIKTRGQQATLRCSPISGHTSVYWYQQALGLGLQFLLWYDEGEERNRGNFPPRFSGRQFPNYSSELNVNALELEDSALYLCASSLGELQADSNQPQHFGDGTRLSIL.

This chain links TRBV19 with TRBJ2-2; D is ambiguous. V lost 3 bases, J lost 0 bases, and 17 bases lay in between. This CDR3 comprises 18 residues. Germline CDR1 and CDR2: LNHDA and SQIVND (reference sequence). This chain's CDR3 is CASSISTSSAANTGELFF. Here the CDR3 DNA reads TGTGCCAGTAGTATCAGTACATCTTCTGCAGCGAACACCGGGGAGCTGTTTTTT.

The chain couples TRBV25-1 to TRBJ1-2; possibly TRBD1 for D (6 bases). Germline V lookup: CDR1 MGHDK, CDR2 SYGVNS. Trimming took 4 bases from V and 4 from J, leaving 10 bases between them. The CDR3 is made up of 13 amino acids. The CDR3 reads CASSARGPYGYTF. For the CDR3, the DNA is TGTGCCAGCAGTGCCAGGGGCCCCTATGGCTACACCTTC.

J is TRBJ1-1 and V is TRBV28; D not resolved. This CDR3 region has 13 residues. The germline V gene encodes CDR1 MDHEN and CDR2 SYDVKM. Trimming took 5 bases from V and 0 from J, leaving 7 bases between them. CDR3 protein: CASSPGMNTEAFF. The CDR3 DNA follows: TGTGCCAGCAGTCCGGGGATGAACACTGAAGCTTTCTTT.

This clone was seen only a few times. V and J are TRBV11-2 and TRBJ1-5; D perhaps matches TRBD1 (5 bases). Looked up from germline, CDR1 is SGHAT and CDR2 is FQNNGV. Trimming cost V 9 bases and J 0 bases, with 15 bases left between them. This CDR3 is built from 15 residues. The CDR3 DNA is TGTGCCAGGCACGTCCAGGGAAGTAGCAATCAGCCCCAGCATTTT. It is translated as CARHVQGSSNQPQHF.

This chain links TRBV9 with TRBJ1-2; 10 bases agree with TRBD1. This CDR3 comprises 14 residues. Germline CDR1 SGDLS, CDR2 YYNGEE. J lost 6 bases, V lost 4 bases, and 6 bases had no gene match. Written as DNA, the CDR3 is TGTGCCAGCAGCTCACGGACAGGGGGAAATGGCTACACCTTC. As protein: CASSSRTGGNGYTF.

There are a few counts of this clone. The chain uses TRBV7-2 and TRBJ2-2; D ambiguous. V was cut by 1 base and J by 4 bases, with 10 bases left in between. Germline CDR1 is SGHTA and CDR2 is FQGNSA. The CDR3 is 15 residues long. CDR3 nucleotide sequence: TGTGCCAGCAGCTTAGGTGCTAGTCCCACCGGGGAGCTGTTTTTT. The encoded protein is CASSLGASPTGELFF.

The gene calls are TRBV2 and TRBJ1-1; perhaps TRBD1 as D (5 bases). V was shortened by 10 bases and J by 5 bases, with 11 bases between the two germline ends. The germline V gene has CDR1 SNHLY and CDR2 FYNNEI. CDR3 length: 11 amino acids. The CDR3 DNA follows: TGTGCCACTGTGGAGGGGACTGAAGCTTTCTTT. Its protein is CATVEGTEAFF.